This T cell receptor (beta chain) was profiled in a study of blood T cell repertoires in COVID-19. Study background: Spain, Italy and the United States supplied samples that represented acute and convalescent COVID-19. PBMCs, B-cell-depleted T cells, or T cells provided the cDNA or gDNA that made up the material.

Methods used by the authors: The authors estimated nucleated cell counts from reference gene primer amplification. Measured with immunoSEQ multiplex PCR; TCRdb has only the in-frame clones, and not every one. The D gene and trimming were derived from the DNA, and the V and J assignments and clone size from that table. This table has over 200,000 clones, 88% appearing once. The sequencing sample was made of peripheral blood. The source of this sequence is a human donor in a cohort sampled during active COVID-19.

In nucleotides, the CDR3 is TGCGCCAGCAGCCGGACAGGGCTAAGCACAGATACGCAGTATTTT. Encoded protein: CASSRTGLSTDTQYF. V and J are TRBV4-3 and TRBJ2-3; 8 positions match TRBD1. V was clipped by 4 bases and J by 0 bases; unmatched bases: 3. Germline V CDR1 and CDR2: LGHNA, YSLEER. The CDR3 is 15 amino acids.